What follows are 28 T cell receptor beta chains derived from one specimen sequenced in a study of glioma-infiltrating T cells after dendritic cell vaccination. Sequenced by immunoSEQ multiplex PCR; TCRdb stores in-frame clones only, minus some. The sample yields tens of thousands of clones, 85% seen once. Time point reported: after dendritic cell vaccination, including at tumor progression/relapse. The source was blood, collected after dendritic cell vaccination. Source of these receptors: a human donor with glioblastoma.

The rearrangement joins TRBV7-3 to TRBJ2-7; 7 bases map to TRBD2. The V segment lost 3 bases and the J segment 0 bases; nucleotides outside the gene matches: 2. Germline loops: CDR1 SGHTA, CDR2 FQGTGA. This CDR3 has 14 residues. CDR3 in amino acids: CASSFGGSSYEQYF. CDR3 nucleotides: TGTGCCAGCAGCTTTGGCGGGAGCTCCTACGAGCAGTACTTC. Using reference TRBV7-3 and TRBJ2-7 for the parts outside the CDR3, the full variable domain is GAGVSQTPSNKVTEKGKYVELRCDPISGHTALYWYRQSLGQGPEFLIYFQGTGAADDSGLPNDRFFAVRPEGSVSTLKIQRTERGDSAVYLCASSFGGSSYEQYFGPGTRLTVT.

This sequence joins TRBV27 and TRBJ2-7; weak D call: TRBD2 (6 bases). The germline gives CDR1 MNHEY, CDR2 SMNVEV (reference sequence). V was clipped by 2 bases and J by 6 bases, with 14 bases between them. The CDR3 contains 14 residues. The CDR3 protein is CASSLVEGFSEQYF. The CDR3 bases are TGTGCCAGCAGTTTAGTGGAGGGTTTTTCCGAGCAGTACTTC.

The V gene is TRBV4-3, the J gene TRBJ2-2; TRBD2 matches 14 bases. CDR1 LGHNA and CDR2 YSLEER come from the germline V gene. Trimming at V came to 0 bases and at J to 3 bases, leaving 6 bases not matched to a gene. The CDR3 is made up of 19 amino acids. Written as DNA, the CDR3 is TGCGCCAGCAGCCAAGATCCGGGGACTAGCGGGGGATACACCGGGGAGCTGTTTTTT. It yields the protein CASSQDPGTSGGYTGELFF.

This chain connects TRBV7-2 to TRBJ1-3, with 7 bases that match TRBD1. CDR1 SGHTA and CDR2 FQGNSA come from the germline V gene. The junction had 9 bases not matched to a gene; V was cut back by 5 bases and J by 2 bases. The CDR3 runs 16 residues. CDR3 sequence: CASSPTGKITGNTIYF. In DNA form, the CDR3 reads TGTGCCAGCAGCCCGACAGGGAAGATAACTGGAAACACCATATATTTT.

The genes are TRBV13 and TRBJ2-7; 12 nucleotides match TRBD2. V lost 5 bases, J lost 0 bases, and 5 bases stayed unmatched. The germline V gene has CDR1 PRHDT and CDR2 FYEKMQ (reference sequence). The CDR3 contains 16 residues. The CDR3 loop reads CASSQRTSGASYEQYF. CDR3 DNA: TGTGCCAGCAGCCAGCGGACTAGCGGGGCCTCCTACGAGCAGTACTTC. Full variable domain (rest looked up from reference TRBV13 and TRBJ2-7): AAGVIQSPRHLIKEKRETATLKCYPIPRHDTVYWYQQGPGQDPQFLISFYEKMQSDKGSIPDRFSAQQFSDYHSELNMSSLELGDSALYFCASSQRTSGASYEQYFGPGTRLTVT.

This chain joins TRBV28 and TRBJ1-5; D unresolved. Deletions cut 7 bases from V and 6 bases from J, with 10 bases between. The germline V gene has CDR1 MDHEN and CDR2 SYDVKM. The CDR3 extends over 12 amino acids. The CDR3 DNA reads as TGTGCCAGCATCCGATCGGGTCAGCCCCAGCATTTT. This gives the protein CASIRSGQPQHF. The whole variable domain, remainder taken from reference TRBV28 and TRBJ1-5, is DVKVTQSSRYLVKRTGEKVFLECVQDMDHENMFWYRQDPGLGLRLIYFSYDVKMKEKGDIPEGYSVSREKKERFSLILESASTNQTSMYLCASIRSGQPQHFGDGTRLSIL.

In its sample, this clone is medium-sized. The chain couples TRBV27 to TRBJ2-7; weak D call: TRBD2 (5 bases). V lost 5 bases to trimming and J lost 0 bases, with 5 bases between them. The CDR3 is made up of 12 amino acids. The V gene's germline CDR1 is MNHEY and CDR2 SMNVEV (reference sequence). The CDR3 is CASSTSSYEQYF. Written as DNA, the CDR3 is TGTGCCAGCAGTACTAGCTCCTACGAGCAGTACTTC.

The V call is TRBV9, the J call TRBJ1-1; no reliable D call. The germline V gene encodes CDR1 SGDLS and CDR2 YYNGEE. Trimming cost V 0 bases and J 4 bases, with 10 bases left between them. The CDR3 has 14 amino acids. The chain's CDR3 is CASSVESGGTEAFF. CDR3 DNA: TGTGCCAGCAGCGTAGAATCGGGAGGCACTGAAGCTTTCTTT.

The table lists this clone with a few counts. This chain links TRBV19 with TRBJ1-2; a possible D gene is TRBD1 (5 bases). The CDR3 runs 16 residues. Trimming pared 5 bases from V and 4 bases from J, leaving 20 bases between. Per germline, CDR1 LNHDA and CDR2 SQIVND (reference sequence). The CDR3 protein is CASSSPLGQGGYGYTF. The DNA of the CDR3 is TGTGCCAGTAGTTCCCCCTTGGGGCAGGGTGGCTATGGCTACACCTTC. The full variable domain, completed using reference TRBV19 and TRBJ1-2, is DGGITQSPKYLFRKEGQNVTLSCEQNLNHDAMYWYRQDPGQGLRLIYYSQIVNDFQKGDIAEGYSVSREKKESFPLTVTSAQKNPTAFYLCASSSPLGQGGYGYTFGSGTRLTVV.

The CDR3 loop reads CASSQFEGASTDTQYF. CDR3 in DNA: TGTGCCAGCAGTCAGTTTGAGGGAGCAAGTACAGATACGCAGTATTTT. This chain connects TRBV7-3 to TRBJ2-3; tentatively, D is TRBD2 (5 bases). The germline V and J ends were trimmed by 6 bases and 3 bases, with 19 bases remaining between them. Germline CDR1 is SGHTA and CDR2 is FQGTGA. The CDR3 spans 16 residues.

In the case of this clone: The junction shows a germline mismatch at one end, possibly a read error. The chain is built from TRBV11-1 and TRBJ1-2, with TRBD1 matching 7 bases. The CDR3 runs 13 residues. Germline lookup yields CDR1 SGHAT and CDR2 FQDESV (reference sequence). CDR3: CASAHDRVKVGSF. The CDR3 DNA is TGTGCCAGCGCTCACGACAGGGTTAAAGTGGGCTCCTTC.

V usage is TRBV28 and J usage is TRBJ1-2; TRBD1 matches 10 bases. CDR1 and CDR2 from the germline V gene are MDHEN and SYDVKM. V lost 3 bases to trimming and J lost 4 bases; unmatched junction nucleotides: 14. The CDR3 is made up of 18 amino acids. Here the CDR3 reads CASSLGQGREGVGYGYTF. In DNA, the CDR3 is TGTGCCAGCAGTTTGGGACAGGGGCGAGAGGGGGTCGGCTATGGCTACACCTTC.

The V gene is TRBV27, the J gene TRBJ2-7, with TRBD2 identical over 12 bases. The V segment lost 0 bases and the J segment 0 bases; nucleotides outside the gene matches: 9. This CDR3 spans 19 amino acids. Per germline, CDR1 MNHEY and CDR2 SMNVEV (reference sequence). For the CDR3, the DNA is TGTGCCAGCAGTTTATCTGTGGGGCTAGCGGGGGGGAACTCCTACGAGCAGTACTTC. It yields the protein CASSLSVGLAGGNSYEQYF.

J is TRBJ1-3 and V is TRBV30, with a possible D match to TRBD1 (5 bases). The CDR3 extends over 14 amino acids. Germline V gene sequence: CDR1 GTSNPN, CDR2 SVGIG (reference sequence). V was clipped by 3 bases and J by 0 bases, with 9 bases between them. The CDR3 is CAWRQGLSGNTIYF. In DNA form, the CDR3 reads TGTGCCTGGAGGCAGGGCCTCTCTGGAAACACCATATATTTT.

The chain joins TRBV11-3 to TRBJ2-2; 7 positions match TRBD1. CDR1 is SGHNT, CDR2 YENEEA, per germline. CDR3 length: 17 residues. The V gene end was trimmed by 4 bases and the J gene end by 4 bases; junction bases not matched to a gene: 12. DNA for the CDR3: TGTGCCAGCAGCTCCACGGCCGGGACAGCCTTCACCGGGGAGCTGTTTTTT. It yields the protein CASSSTAGTAFTGELFF.

This sequence joins TRBV11-2 and TRBJ1-2, with D possibly TRBD1 on 6 matching bases. Germline values: CDR1 SGHAT, CDR2 FQNNGV. V was cut by 4 bases and J by 9 bases, with 18 bases left in between. The CDR3 has 14 amino acids. The CDR3 DNA follows: TGTGCCAGCAGCTCAAATACAGGGTATTCTAGCTACACCTTC. Amino acid sequence: CASSSNTGYSSYTF.

V is TRBV29-1 and J is TRBJ2-5; TRBD2 aligns across 11 bases. Per germline, CDR1 SQVTM and CDR2 ANQGSEA. V was pared by 4 bases and J by 2 bases, with 3 bases of the junction left unmatched. CDR3 length equals 14 residues. The DNA of the CDR3 is TGCAGCGTTGGTTTAGCGGGGGGGCAAGAGACCCAGTACTTC. Translation: CSVGLAGGQETQYF. Variable domain in full (rest from reference TRBV29-1 and TRBJ2-5): SAVISQKPSRDICQRGTSLTIQCQVDSQVTMMFWYRQQPGQSLTLIATANQGSEATYESGFVIDKFPISRPNLTFSTLTVSNMSPEDSSIYLCSVGLAGGQETQYFGPGTRLLVL.

CDR3 amino acids: CASSAPDRGDTEAFF. CDR3 coding DNA: TGTGCCAGCAGTGCCCCGGACAGGGGGGACACTGAAGCTTTCTTT. The chain links TRBV25-1 to TRBJ1-1, with 10 positions matching TRBD1. Per germline, CDR1 MGHDK and CDR2 SYGVNS. The CDR3 covers 15 residues. J lost 3 bases, V lost 4 bases, and 5 bases had no gene match.

The CDR3 spells CASSKYLTGLGQPQHF. In DNA, the CDR3 is TGTGCCAGCAGCAAATACCTGACAGGTTTGGGTCAGCCCCAGCATTTT. The chain couples TRBV6-6 to TRBJ1-5, with TRBD1 as a possible D gene (6 bases). In germline, CDR1 is MNHNY, CDR2 SVGAGI (reference sequence). Trimming cost V 6 bases and J 6 bases, with 21 bases left between them. The CDR3 sequence is 16 residues long.

V and J are TRBV7-2 and TRBJ2-3, with TRBD1 identical over 9 bases. V lost 5 bases, J lost 3 bases, and 6 bases stayed unmatched. Per the germline V gene, CDR1 is SGHTA and CDR2 is FQGNSA. CDR3 length equals 15 residues. CDR3 sequence (DNA): TGTGCCAGCAGCCCCGGGACAGGGAGGACAGATACGCAGTATTTT. Residues: CASSPGTGRTDTQYF.

This chain uses TRBV7-2 with TRBJ1-6; no clear D. Trimming removed 7 bases from V and 7 bases from J, with 17 bases in between. The CDR3 is made up of 15 amino acids. Looked up from germline, CDR1 is SGHTA and CDR2 is FQGNSA. In nucleotides, the CDR3 is TGTGCCAGCAATCGGGAGTTAACGGAAAATTCACCCCTCCACTTT. It encodes CASNRELTENSPLHF.

Only a few counts were recorded for this clone. This sequence joins TRBV25-1 and TRBJ1-1, with a possible D match to TRBD1 (6 bases). Germline V gene data show CDR1 as MGHDK and CDR2 as SYGVNS. Trimming removed 7 bases at V and 0 bases at J, with 15 bases between. This CDR3 has 15 amino acids. The CDR3 region is CASIRAGAMNTEAFF. The DNA for the CDR3 is TGTGCCAGCATCCGGGCAGGGGCAATGAACACTGAAGCTTTCTTT.

The V gene is TRBV5-1, the J gene TRBJ1-1; 7 nucleotides align to TRBD1. This CDR3 spans 14 amino acids. The trim removed 0 bases at V and 1 base at J, leaving 0 bases unmatched. CDR1 is SGHRS, CDR2 YFSETQ, per germline. In DNA form, the CDR3 reads TGCGCCAGCAGCTTGGGGACAGGGAACACTGAAGCTTTCTTT. As protein: CASSLGTGNTEAFF.

CDR3 amino acids: CASSRRGVVSNQPQHF. DNA of the CDR3: TGCGCCAGCAGTCGGCGAGGTGTGGTTAGCAATCAGCCCCAGCATTTT. The chain links TRBV23-1 to TRBJ1-5; D gene ambiguous. TRBV23-1 is noted as an ORF with a role that remains uncertain. Trimming left V 4 bases short and J 0 bases short, with 13 bases between. This CDR3 region has 16 residues.

This clone was observed a few times. The chain is built from TRBV4-2 and TRBJ1-4; D is unresolved. This CDR3 contains 12 residues. Germline CDR1 reads LGHNA; CDR2 reads YNFKEQ. V was trimmed by 8 bases and J by 4 bases, leaving 8 bases between them. The CDR3: CASAERNEKLFF. The CDR3 DNA reads TGTGCCAGCGCGGAGCGTAATGAAAAACTGTTTTTT.

This clone has just a few counts. The rearrangement joins TRBV9 to TRBJ1-6, with D perhaps matching TRBD1 (6 bases). This CDR3 spans 16 amino acids. Germline CDR1 SGDLS, CDR2 YYNGEE. V lost 4 bases to trimming and J lost 3 bases, with 14 bases between them. The CDR3 spells CASSPQDSFYNSPLHF. Written as DNA, the CDR3 is TGTGCCAGCAGCCCACAGGACAGTTTCTATAATTCACCCCTCCACTTT.

The chain recombines TRBV7-6 with TRBJ2-7; D perhaps matches TRBD1 (5 bases). This CDR3 contains 14 residues. Looked up from germline, CDR1 is SGHVS and CDR2 is FNYEAQ. V lost 1 base and J 3 bases, leaving 10 bases between the germline ends. CDR3 nucleotide sequence: TGTGCCAGCAGCTTAGGTCAGGGTATCTACGAGCAGTACTTC. Translating it yields CASSLGQGIYEQYF. The variable domain in full, completed from reference TRBV7-6 and TRBJ2-7, reads GAGVSQSPRYKVTKRGQDVALRCDPISGHVSLYWYRQALGQGPEFLTYFNYEAQQDKSGLPNDRFSAERPEGSISTLTIQRTEQRDSAMYRCASSLGQGIYEQYFGPGTRLTVT.

This chain uses TRBV2 with TRBJ2-5; 9 bases match TRBD1. The CDR3 has 12 amino acids. The V segment lost 6 bases and the J segment 6 bases; nucleotides outside the gene matches: 2. From germline, CDR1 is SNHLY and CDR2 FYNNEI. CDR3 nucleotides: TGTGCCAGCAGCGACAGGGGGAAGACCCAGTACTTC. Translated, it gives CASSDRGKTQYF.